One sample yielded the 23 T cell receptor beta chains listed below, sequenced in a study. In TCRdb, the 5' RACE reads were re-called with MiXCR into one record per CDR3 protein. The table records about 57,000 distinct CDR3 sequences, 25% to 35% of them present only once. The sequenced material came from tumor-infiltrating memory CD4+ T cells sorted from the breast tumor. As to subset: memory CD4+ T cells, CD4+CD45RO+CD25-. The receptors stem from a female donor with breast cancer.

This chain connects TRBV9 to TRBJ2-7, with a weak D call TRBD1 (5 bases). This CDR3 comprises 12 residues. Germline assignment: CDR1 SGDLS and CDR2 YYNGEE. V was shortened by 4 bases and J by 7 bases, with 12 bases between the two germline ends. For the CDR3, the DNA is TGTGCCAGCAGCACCTCGCCAGGGGAGCAGTACTTC. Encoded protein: CASSTSPGEQYF.

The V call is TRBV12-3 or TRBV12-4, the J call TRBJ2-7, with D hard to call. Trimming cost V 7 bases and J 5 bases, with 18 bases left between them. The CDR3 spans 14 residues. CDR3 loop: CASTLGSRANEQYF. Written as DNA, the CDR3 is TGTGCCAGCACCCTCGGCTCTCGGGCTAACGAGCAGTACTTC.

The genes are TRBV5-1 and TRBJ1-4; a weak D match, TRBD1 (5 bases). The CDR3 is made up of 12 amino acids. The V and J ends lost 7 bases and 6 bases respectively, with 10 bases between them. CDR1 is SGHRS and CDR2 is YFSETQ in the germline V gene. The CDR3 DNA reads TGCGCCAGCTCGGGGGACGATGAAAAACTGTTTTTT. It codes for CASSGDDEKLFF.

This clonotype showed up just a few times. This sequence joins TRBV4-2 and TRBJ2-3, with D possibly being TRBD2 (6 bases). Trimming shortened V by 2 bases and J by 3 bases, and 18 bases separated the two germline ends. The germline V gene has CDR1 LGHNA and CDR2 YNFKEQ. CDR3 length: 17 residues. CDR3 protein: CASSQQVGDGGTDTQYF. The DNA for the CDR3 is TGTGCCAGCAGCCAACAGGTGGGAGACGGGGGAACAGATACGCAGTATTTT.

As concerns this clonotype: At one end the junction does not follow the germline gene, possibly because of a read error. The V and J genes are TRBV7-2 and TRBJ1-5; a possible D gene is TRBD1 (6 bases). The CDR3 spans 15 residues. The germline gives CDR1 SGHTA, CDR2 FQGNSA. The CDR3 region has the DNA TGTGCCAGCAGTTTAGGACAGACCTCCAATCAGCCCCAGCATTTT. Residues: CASSLGQTSNQPQHF.

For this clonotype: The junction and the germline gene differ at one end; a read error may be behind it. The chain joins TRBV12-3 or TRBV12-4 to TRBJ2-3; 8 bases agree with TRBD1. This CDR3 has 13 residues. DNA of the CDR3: TGTGCCAGCAAGACAGGGGCGGAAGATATGCAGTATTTT. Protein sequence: CASKTGAEDMQYF.

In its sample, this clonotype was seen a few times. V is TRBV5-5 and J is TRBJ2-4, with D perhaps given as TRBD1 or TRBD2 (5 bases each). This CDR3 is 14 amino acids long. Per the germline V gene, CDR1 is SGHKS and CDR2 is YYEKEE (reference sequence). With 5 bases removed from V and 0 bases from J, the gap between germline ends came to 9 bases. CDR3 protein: CASSRDLAKNIQYF. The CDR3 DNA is TGTGCCAGCAGTCGGGACCTAGCCAAAAACATTCAGTACTTC.

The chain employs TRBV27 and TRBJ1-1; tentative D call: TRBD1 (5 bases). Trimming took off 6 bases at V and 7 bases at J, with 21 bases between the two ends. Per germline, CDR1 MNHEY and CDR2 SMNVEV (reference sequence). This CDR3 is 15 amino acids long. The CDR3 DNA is TGTGCCAGCAGACGAAATTCGGGGGGGTCCGTTGAAGCTTTCTTT. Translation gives CASRRNSGGSVEAFF.

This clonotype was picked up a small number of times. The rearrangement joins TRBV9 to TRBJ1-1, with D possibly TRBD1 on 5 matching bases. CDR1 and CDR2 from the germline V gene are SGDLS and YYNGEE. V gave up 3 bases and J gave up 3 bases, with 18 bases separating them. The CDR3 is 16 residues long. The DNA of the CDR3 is TGTGCCAGCAGCGGAGGGCTTGGGGGTGGTTACACTGAAGCTTTCTTT. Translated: CASSGGLGGGYTEAFF.

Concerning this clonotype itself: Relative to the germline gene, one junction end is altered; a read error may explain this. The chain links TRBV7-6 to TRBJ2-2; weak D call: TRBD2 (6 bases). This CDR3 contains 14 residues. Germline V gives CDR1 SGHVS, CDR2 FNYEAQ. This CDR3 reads CASRSPWGGGEPFF. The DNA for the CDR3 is TGTGCCAGCAGATCCCCGTGGGGTGGCGGGGAGCCGTTTTTT.

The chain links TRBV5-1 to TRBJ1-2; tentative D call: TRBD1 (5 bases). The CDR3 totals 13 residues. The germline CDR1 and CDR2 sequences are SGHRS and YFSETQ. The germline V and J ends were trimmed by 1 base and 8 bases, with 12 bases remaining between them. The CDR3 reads CASSLLGDSGYTF. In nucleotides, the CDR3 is TGCGCCAGCAGCTTGTTGGGGGATTCGGGCTACACCTTC. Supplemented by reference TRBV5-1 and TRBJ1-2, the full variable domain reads KAGVTQTPRYLIKTRGQQVTLSCSPISGHRSVSWYQQTPGQGLQFLFEYFSETQRNKGNFPGRFSGRQFSNSRSEMNVSTLELGDSALYLCASSLLGDSGYTFGSGTRLTVV.

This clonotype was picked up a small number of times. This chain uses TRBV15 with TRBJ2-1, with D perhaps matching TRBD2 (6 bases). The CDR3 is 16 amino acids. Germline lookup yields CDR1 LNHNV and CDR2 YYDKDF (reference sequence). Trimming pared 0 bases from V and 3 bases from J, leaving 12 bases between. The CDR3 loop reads CATSREIPGLYNEQFF. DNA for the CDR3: TGTGCCACCAGCAGAGAAATCCCGGGACTCTACAATGAGCAGTTCTTC.

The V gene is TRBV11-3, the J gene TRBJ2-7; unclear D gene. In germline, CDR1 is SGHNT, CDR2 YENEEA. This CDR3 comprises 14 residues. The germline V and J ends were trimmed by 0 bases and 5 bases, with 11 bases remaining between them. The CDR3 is CASSLESGSHEQYF. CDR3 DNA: TGTGCCAGCAGCTTAGAGTCAGGATCCCACGAGCAGTACTTC. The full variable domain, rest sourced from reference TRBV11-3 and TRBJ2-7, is EAGVVQSPRYKIIEKKQPVAFWCNPISGHNTLYWYLQNLGQGPELLIRYENEEAVDDSQLPKDRFSAERLKGVDSTLKIQPAELGDSAVYLCASSLESGSHEQYFGPGTRLTVT.

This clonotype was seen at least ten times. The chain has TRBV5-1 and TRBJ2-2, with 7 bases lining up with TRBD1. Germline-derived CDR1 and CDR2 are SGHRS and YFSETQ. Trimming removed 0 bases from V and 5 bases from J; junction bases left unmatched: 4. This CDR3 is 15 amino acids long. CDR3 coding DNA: TGCGCCAGCAGCTTGGCGACAGGGCATACCGGGGAGCTGTTTTTT. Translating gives CASSLATGHTGELFF. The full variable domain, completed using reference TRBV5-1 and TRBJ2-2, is KAGVTQTPRYLIKTRGQQVTLSCSPISGHRSVSWYQQTPGQGLQFLFEYFSETQRNKGNFPGRFSGRQFSNSRSEMNVSTLELGDSALYLCASSLATGHTGELFFGEGSRLTVL.

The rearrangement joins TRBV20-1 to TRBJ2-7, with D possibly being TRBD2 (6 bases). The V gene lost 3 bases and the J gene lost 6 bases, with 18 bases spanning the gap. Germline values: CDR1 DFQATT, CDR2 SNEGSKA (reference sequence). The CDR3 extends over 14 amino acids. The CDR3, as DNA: TGCAGTGCTAGCCCCCATGGGGGGAATTCCGAGCAGTACTTC. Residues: CSASPHGGNSEQYF.

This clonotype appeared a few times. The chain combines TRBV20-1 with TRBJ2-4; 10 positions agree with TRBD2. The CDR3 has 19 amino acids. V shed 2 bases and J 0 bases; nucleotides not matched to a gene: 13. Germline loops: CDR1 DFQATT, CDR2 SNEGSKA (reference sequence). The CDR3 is CSARPPSGSPRIAKNIQYF. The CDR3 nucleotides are TGCAGTGCTAGACCCCCTAGCGGGAGCCCCCGGATAGCCAAAAACATTCAGTACTTC.

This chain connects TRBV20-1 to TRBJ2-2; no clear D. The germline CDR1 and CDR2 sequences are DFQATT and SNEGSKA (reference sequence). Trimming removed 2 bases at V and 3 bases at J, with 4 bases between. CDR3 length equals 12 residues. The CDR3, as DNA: TGCAGTGCTAGAACCCACACCGGGGAGCTGTTTTTT. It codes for CSARTHTGELFF.

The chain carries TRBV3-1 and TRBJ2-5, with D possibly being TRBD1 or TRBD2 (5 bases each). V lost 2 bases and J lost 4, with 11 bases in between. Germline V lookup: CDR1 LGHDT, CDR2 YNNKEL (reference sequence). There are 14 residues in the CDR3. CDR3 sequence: CASSQFPGAETQYF. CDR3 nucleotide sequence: TGTGCCAGCAGCCAATTTCCCGGGGCAGAGACCCAGTACTTC.

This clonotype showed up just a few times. The DNA for the CDR3 is TGTGCCAGCAGTTCAGGACAGAACACTGAAGCTTTCTTT. Protein: CASSSGQNTEAFF. The V gene is TRBV6-5, the J gene TRBJ1-1; the D gene is possibly TRBD1 (5 bases). There are 13 residues in the CDR3. The germline V gene encodes CDR1 MNHEY and CDR2 SVGAGI. Trimming stripped 4 bases from V and 1 base from J, with 7 bases between.

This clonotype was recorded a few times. The CDR3 protein is CSAGQEEETQYF. CDR3 nucleotide sequence: TGCAGTGCCGGACAGGAGGAAGAGACCCAGTACTTC. The chain joins TRBV20-1 to TRBJ2-5; 7 nucleotides line up with TRBD1. CDR1 and CDR2 (germline): DFQATT, SNEGSKA (reference sequence). The J segment lost 3 bases and the V segment lost 6 bases, leaving 4 bases of the junction unmatched. This CDR3 region has 12 residues.

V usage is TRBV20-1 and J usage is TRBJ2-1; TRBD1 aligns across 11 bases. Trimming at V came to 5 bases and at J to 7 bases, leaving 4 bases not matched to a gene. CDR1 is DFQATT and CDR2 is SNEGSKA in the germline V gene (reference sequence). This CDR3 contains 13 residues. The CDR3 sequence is CSAPGQGGNEQFF. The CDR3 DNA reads TGCAGTGCTCCGGGACAGGGGGGTAATGAGCAGTTCTTC.

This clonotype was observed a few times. Written as DNA, the CDR3 is TGCAGTGCCAAACAAGAGACCCAGTACTTC. Its translation: CSAKQETQYF. V usage is TRBV20-1 and J usage is TRBJ2-5; D is ambiguous. Trimming stripped 6 bases from V and 2 bases from J, with 4 bases between. This CDR3 contains 10 residues. Germline CDR1 is DFQATT and CDR2 is SNEGSKA (reference sequence).

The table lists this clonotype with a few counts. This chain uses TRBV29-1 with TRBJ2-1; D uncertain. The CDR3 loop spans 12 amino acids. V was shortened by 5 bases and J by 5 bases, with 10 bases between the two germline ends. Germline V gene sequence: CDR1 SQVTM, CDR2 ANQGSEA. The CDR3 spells CSVRHGNNEQFF. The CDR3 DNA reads TGCAGCGTTAGGCACGGAAACAATGAGCAGTTCTTC.